The rows below give T cell receptor beta chains drawn from one sample of a study of blood T cell repertoires in COVID-19. Data came from immunoSEQ multiplex PCR; TCRdb stores just in-frame clones and leaves some out. This table has 200,000 to 250,000 clones, over 75% appearing once. What was sequenced was peripheral blood. The receptors derive from a man aged 25-40 years who had recovered from COVID-19. Each CDR3 is given with its conserved first and last residue. Fields, in order: D gene, clone size, J gene, V gene, CDR3 DNA, CDR3 protein. D genes are given only for firm matches. The size of a clone is reported for some rows only, either as once, few or many, or as a class for expanded clones.

>NA|NA|TRBJ1-3|TRBV28
TGTGCCAGCAGTTCCCCGGACACCTCCGAATTGAACACCATATATTTT
CASSSPDTSELNTIYF
>NA|NA|TRBJ1-5|TRBV14
TGTGCCAGCAGCCAAGATCGGAGTCAGCCCCAGCATTTT
CASSQDRSQPQHF
>TRBD1|NA|TRBJ2-1|TRBV2
TGTGCCAGCGGTGGGACAGGGGGTCGTGAGCAGTTCTTC
CASGGTGGREQFF
>NA|NA|TRBJ2-1|TRBV7-3
TGTGCCAGCAGCTTGGGGGCGCGGGTTAATGAGCAGTTCTTC
CASSLGARVNEQFF
>NA|many|TRBJ1-2|TRBV3-1/TRBV3-2
TGTGCCAGCAGCGCGGGACCTCCTAACTATGGCTACACCTTC
CASSAGPPNYGYTF
>NA|NA|TRBJ2-3|TRBV19
TGTGCCAGTAGCAACTCAGGGGTTGCAGATACGCAGTATTTT
CASSNSGVADTQYF
>NA|once|TRBJ1-5|TRBV5-1
TGCGCCAGCAGCTTAGAGACAAATCAGCCCCAGCATTTT
CASSLETNQPQHF
>NA|NA|TRBJ2-3|TRBV6-1
TGTGCCAGCAGTGAACCAGGCACAGATACGCAGTATTTT
CASSEPGTDTQYF
>NA|once|TRBJ1-2|TRBV20-1
TGCAGTGCTCCAGGGATATATGGCTACACCTTC
CSAPGIYGYTF
>TRBD2|NA|TRBJ2-6|TRBV6-6
TGTGCCAGCAGCAACCGACCCGGTGACAGCCTCGGGATAGCGGGGGTGCGGGTCCTGACTTTC
CASSNRPGDSLGIAGVRVLTF
>TRBD1|NA|TRBJ2-2|TRBV4-1
TGCGCCAGCGGCCAATCACAGGGGGCCGGCACCGGGGAGCTGTTTTTT
CASGQSQGAGTGELFF
>NA|NA|TRBJ2-5|TRBV7-8
TGTGCCAGCAGCTTAGGTAGGGGACTCCCGTTGCAAGAGACCCAGTACTTC
CASSLGRGLPLQETQYF
>TRBD1|NA|TRBJ2-5|TRBV24-1
TGTGCCACCAGTTGGGGACAGGGAACGGAGACCCAGTACTTC
CATSWGQGTETQYF
>TRBD1|NA|TRBJ2-1|TRBV5-4
TGTGCCAGCAGCCCCGACAGGGGGCGGTACAATGAGCAGTTCTTC
CASSPDRGRYNEQFF
>NA|NA|TRBJ2-4|TRBV10-3
TGTGCCATCAGAGTCGCAGGAACAGACATTCAGTACTTC
CAIRVAGTDIQYF
>NA|NA|TRBJ1-1|TRBV5-1
TGCGCCAGCAGCTTGGATGCGGGTGAGACTGAAGCTTTCTTT
CASSLDAGETEAFF
>NA|once|TRBJ1-1|TRBV5-6
TGTGCCAGCAGCTTCTGGGCAGGGCCTGAAGCTTTCTTT
CASSFWAGPEAFF
>TRBD1|NA|TRBJ1-1|TRBV5-1
TGCGCCAGCAGCCCAGACAGGGTGAGGAACACTGAAGCTTTCTTT
CASSPDRVRNTEAFF
>NA|NA|TRBJ2-1|TRBV4-1
TGCGCCAGCAGCCAGAGTAGTAGCGGTGAGCAGTTCTTC
CASSQSSSGEQFF
>TRBD2|NA|TRBJ2-5|TRBV5-1
TGCGCCAGCAGCCCGGGACTAGCGGGGGGGCCGGAGACCCAGTACTTC
CASSPGLAGGPETQYF
>NA|NA|TRBJ2-5|TRBV7-2
TGTGCCAGCAGCTCATTGGGGGCGGGGGCAGTTGAGACCCAGTACTTC
CASSSLGAGAVETQYF
>NA|few|TRBJ2-7|TRBV10-2
TGCGCCAGCAGTGGTCAGAATACCTACGAGCAGTACTTC
CASSGQNTYEQYF
>TRBD2|NA|TRBJ2-3|TRBV5-1
TGCGCCAGCAGCTCGGCCGGGACTACCACAGATACGCAGTATTTT
CASSSAGTTTDTQYF
>NA|NA|TRBJ2-1|TRBV2
TGTGCCAGCAGTGACGTGGGGGGCTCCTACAATGAGCAGTTCTTC
CASSDVGGSYNEQFF
>TRBD1|NA|TRBJ1-2|TRBV7-9
TGTGCCAGCAGCCGTGAGACAGGGGGCTTTGGCTACACCTTC
CASSRETGGFGYTF
>NA|NA|TRBJ2-1|TRBV6-2/TRBV6-3
TGTGCCAGCAGCCGCCCGGGTCAGTACAATGAGCAGTTCTTC
CASSRPGQYNEQFF
>TRBD1|NA|TRBJ1-5|TRBV19
TGTGCCAGTAGTATAGTGTCCAGGGGGAATCAGCCCCAGCATTTT
CASSIVSRGNQPQHF
>TRBD2|NA|TRBJ2-3|TRBV2
TGTGCCAGCACTGGACTAGCGGGAGCTAGCACAGATACGCAGTATTTT
CASTGLAGASTDTQYF
>NA|NA|TRBJ1-3|TRBV7-9
TGTGCCAGCAGCTTCAGAGGTTTTCTATCTGGAAACACCATATATTTT
CASSFRGFLSGNTIYF
>NA|NA|TRBJ2-1|TRBV7-8
TGTGCCAGCAGCTTAGCGGGCGCGGGATCCTACAATGAGCAGTTCTTC
CASSLAGAGSYNEQFF
>NA|NA|TRBJ2-2|TRBV28
TGTGCCAGCAGTTACTCGGGGAACACCGGGGAGCTGTTTTTT
CASSYSGNTGELFF
>TRBD1|NA|TRBJ1-2|TRBV5-6
TGTGCCAGCAGCTTGCGACGGACAGGGGAAATGGATGGCTACACCTTC
CASSLRRTGEMDGYTF
>TRBD2|few|TRBJ2-5|TRBV15
TGTGCCACCAGCAAGGGACTAGCGGGGGGGGAGGAGACCCAGTACTTC
CATSKGLAGGEETQYF
>TRBD2|once|TRBJ2-7|TRBV4-1
TGCGCCAGCAACCCAGGGACTAGCGGGGCTTACGAGCAGTACTTC
CASNPGTSGAYEQYF
>NA|NA|TRBJ2-1|TRBV9
TGTGCCAGCAGCGCGGGTGTTGAGCAGTTCTTC
CASSAGVEQFF
>NA|NA|TRBJ1-1|TRBV5-1
TGCGCCAGCACTCCAGGGTACATGAACACTGAAGCTTTCTTT
CASTPGYMNTEAFF
>NA|few|TRBJ1-1|TRBV28
TGTGCCAGCAGTCCGGGGAGGAGCACTGAAGCTTTCTTT
CASSPGRSTEAFF
>NA|NA|TRBJ2-5|TRBV25-1
TGTGCCAGCAGTGGACAGGAAGAGACCCAGTACTTC
CASSGQEETQYF
>TRBD1|many|TRBJ2-5|TRBV18
TGTGCCAGCTCACCGGGACAGGCAGTGGCCCAGTACTTC
CASSPGQAVAQYF
>NA|few|TRBJ2-2|TRBV24-1
TGTGCCACCAGTGACGTTACAGCTAACACCGGGGAGCTGTTTTTT
CATSDVTANTGELFF
>NA|few|TRBJ1-6|TRBV2
TGTGCCAGCACAGCGGGACGTAATAATTCACCCCTCCACTTT
CASTAGRNNSPLHF
>TRBD1|NA|TRBJ2-1|TRBV6-4
TGTGCCAGCAGTGACGGACAGGGGGCGGATGAGCAGTTCTTC
CASSDGQGADEQFF
>TRBD2|NA|TRBJ2-3|TRBV6-4
TGTGCCAGCAGCGTGGAAGGGAGGGCCGATACGCAGTATTTT
CASSVEGRADTQYF
>TRBD2|NA|TRBJ2-1|TRBV12-3/TRBV12-4
TGTGCCAGCAGTGGATTAGCGGGCTATGTGATCTTC
CASSGLAGYVIF
>NA|NA|TRBJ1-4|TRBV5-1
TGCGCCAGCAGTCTGGACAGAGGAAATGAAAAACTGTTTTTT
CASSLDRGNEKLFF
>NA|NA|TRBJ2-1|TRBV5-1
TGCGCCAGCAGCTTTGGCGGAGAAAACAATGAGCAGTTCTTC
CASSFGGENNEQFF
>TRBD1|NA|TRBJ1-2|TRBV12-3/TRBV12-4
TGTGCCAGCAGGACAGGGGCGGGAGGCTACACCTTC
CASRTGAGGYTF
>NA|NA|TRBJ1-2|TRBV3-1/TRBV3-2
TGTGCCAGCAGCCAAGATCAAAGAGTGTACACCTTC
CASSQDQRVYTF
>TRBD1|NA|TRBJ1-2|TRBV7-9
TGTGCCAGCAGCGGGGGACAGGCATTAGGCTACACCTTC
CASSGGQALGYTF
>TRBD1|NA|TRBJ2-6|TRBV6-1
TGTGCCAGCAGTGAAGGACAGGGGTTTAACTCTGGGGCCAACGTCCTGACTTTC
CASSEGQGFNSGANVLTF